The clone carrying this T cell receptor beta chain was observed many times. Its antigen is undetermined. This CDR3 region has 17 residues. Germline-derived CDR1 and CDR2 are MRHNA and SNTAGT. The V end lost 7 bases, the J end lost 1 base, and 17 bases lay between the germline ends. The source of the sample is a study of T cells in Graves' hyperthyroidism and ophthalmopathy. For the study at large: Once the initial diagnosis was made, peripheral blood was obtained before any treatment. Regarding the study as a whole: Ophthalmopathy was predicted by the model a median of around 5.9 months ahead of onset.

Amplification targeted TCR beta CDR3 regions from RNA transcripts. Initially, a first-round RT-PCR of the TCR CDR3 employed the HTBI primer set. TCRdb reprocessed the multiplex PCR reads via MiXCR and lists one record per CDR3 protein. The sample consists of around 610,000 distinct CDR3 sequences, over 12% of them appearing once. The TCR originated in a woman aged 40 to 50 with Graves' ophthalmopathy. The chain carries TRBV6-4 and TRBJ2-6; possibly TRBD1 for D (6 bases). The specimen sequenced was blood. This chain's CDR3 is CASKDRPTFSGANVLTF. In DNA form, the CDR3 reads TGTGCCAGCAAAGACAGGCCCACCTTTTCTGGGGCCAACGTCCTGACTTTC.